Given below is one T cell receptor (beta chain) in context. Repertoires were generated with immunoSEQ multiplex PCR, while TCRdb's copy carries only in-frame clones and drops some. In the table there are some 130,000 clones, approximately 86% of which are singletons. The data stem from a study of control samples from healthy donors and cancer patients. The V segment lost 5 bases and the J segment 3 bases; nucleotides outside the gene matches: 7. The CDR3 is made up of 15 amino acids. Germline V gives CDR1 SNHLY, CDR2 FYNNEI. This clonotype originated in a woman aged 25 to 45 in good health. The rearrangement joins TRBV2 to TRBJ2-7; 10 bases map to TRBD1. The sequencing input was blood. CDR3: CASSPTGGLVYEQYF. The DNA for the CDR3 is TGTGCCAGCAGTCCGACAGGGGGCCTCGTCTACGAGCAGTACTTC.